These 17 T cell receptor beta chains were sequenced from one sample in a study of regulatory T cells in long-lasting Graves disease. Arm-PCR of CDR3 regions and iRepertoire HTBI primers were the basis on which TCR beta libraries were built. TCRdb processed the multiplex PCR reads anew with MiXCR; each CDR3 protein has one entry. Here the sample spans about 470,000 distinct CDR3 sequences, roughly 21% being singletons. The time point is: persistent/refractory GD, antithyroid drugs over 5 years with positive TRAb. From PBMCs, RNA was extracted and then used to make the TCR library. The source was peripheral blood mononuclear cells (PBMCs), collected when the disease was refractory, from a patient treated with antithyroid drugs. Receptors were obtained from a female donor with Graves disease.

This sequence joins TRBV4-1 and TRBJ2-7; D is undetermined. This CDR3 spans 14 amino acids. V gave up 0 bases and J gave up 2 bases, with 8 bases separating them. Germline V lookup: CDR1 MGHRA, CDR2 YSYEKL. The CDR3: CASSQEAGPYEQYF. CDR3 DNA: TGCGCCAGCAGCCAAGAGGCAGGCCCCTACGAGCAGTACTTC.

This sequence joins TRBV6-1 and TRBJ2-2; D perhaps matches TRBD1 (6 bases). This CDR3 spans 15 amino acids. Germline CDR1 and CDR2: MNHNS and SASEGT. V lost 0 bases, J lost 8 bases, and 13 bases lay in between. CDR3: CASSEARGGGGELFF. The CDR3 region has the DNA TGTGCCAGCAGTGAAGCGCGAGGGGGTGGAGGGGAGCTGTTTTTT.

This clonotype was recorded many times. V gene TRBV7-8 combines with J gene TRBJ2-1, with a tentative D call TRBD2 (6 bases). The germline gives CDR1 SGHVS, CDR2 FQNEAQ. There are 15 residues in the CDR3. Trimming cost V 1 base and J 5 bases, with 12 bases left between them. CDR3: CASSLGEASDNEQFF. CDR3 coding DNA: TGTGCCAGCAGCTTAGGAGAGGCTAGCGACAATGAGCAGTTCTTC.

This clonotype has at least ten counts. V and J are TRBV28 and TRBJ1-4, with D perhaps matching TRBD1 (5 bases). Germline V gene lookup returns CDR1 MDHEN and CDR2 SYDVKM. The CDR3 has 14 residues. The V gene lost 3 bases and the J gene lost 8 bases, with 13 bases spanning the gap. CDR3 sequence (DNA): TGTGCCAGCAGTTTCCAGGGCCGGGCGGAAAAACTGTTTTTT. This codes for CASSFQGRAEKLFF.

This clonotype has only a few counts. The rearrangement joins TRBV5-1 to TRBJ1-1, with D possibly TRBD1 on 6 matching bases. V was shortened by 0 bases and J by 4 bases, with 16 bases between the two germline ends. This CDR3 comprises 16 residues. Germline CDR1 SGHRS, CDR2 YFSETQ. CDR3 nucleotide sequence: TGCGCCAGCAGCTTGGACCCCTCTTGGGGGCTCACTGAAGCTTTCTTT. This encodes CASSLDPSWGLTEAFF.

This clonotype was counted ten times or more. The chain employs TRBV12-3 or TRBV12-4 and TRBJ2-5; 10 bases fit TRBD1. The junction had 5 bases not matched to a gene; V was cut back by 5 bases and J by 5 bases. The CDR3 spans 14 residues. The CDR3 region is CASSGTGVSETQYF. The CDR3 bases are TGTGCCAGCAGTGGGACAGGGGTTTCGGAGACCCAGTACTTC.

This clonotype was picked up a small number of times. The chain recombines TRBV7-9 with TRBJ1-5; tentatively, D is TRBD1 (5 bases). CDR1 and CDR2 (germline): SEHNR, FQNEAQ (reference sequence). Trimming pared 1 base from V and 6 bases from J, leaving 13 bases between. This CDR3 has 15 residues. The CDR3 DNA reads as TGTGCCAGCAGCTTAGGGGCAGGGAGGAGTCAGCCCCAGCATTTT. It encodes CASSLGAGRSQPQHF.

This clonotype was seen only once. One base away lies a much larger clone, so this may be a sequencing read error. V is TRBV2 and J is TRBJ2-7; TRBD2 agrees at 9 bases. The CDR3 covers 15 residues. Per germline, CDR1 SNHLY and CDR2 FYNNEI. The CDR3 loop reads CASSMGLAHTYEQCF. The DNA for the CDR3 is TGTGCCAGCAGTATGGGACTAGCCCATACCTACGAGCAGTGCTTC.

The chain couples TRBV7-6 to TRBJ1-1, with TRBD1 identical over 8 bases. V was clipped by 3 bases and J by 0 bases; unmatched bases: 3. Germline V gives CDR1 SGHVS, CDR2 FNYEAQ. The CDR3 has 15 residues. The CDR3 region has the DNA TGTGCCAGCAGCTTCGGACAGGGCCTGAACACTGAAGCTTTCTTT. Its translation is CASSFGQGLNTEAFF.

This chain joins TRBV30 and TRBJ1-5; D ambiguous. The germline V gene has CDR1 GTSNPN and CDR2 SVGIG (reference sequence). The V end was cut by 3 bases, the J end by 1 base, with 7 bases between. CDR3 size: 13 residues. Written as DNA, the CDR3 is TGTGCCTGGAGCCCCACAAGCAATCAGCCCCAGCATTTT. Its protein is CAWSPTSNQPQHF.

Concerning this clonotype itself: This is likely an artifact of a read error, given a far larger clone one base away. This chain uses TRBV6-1 with TRBJ2-5; perhaps D is TRBD1 or TRBD2 (5 bases each). The CDR3 sequence is 13 residues long. Germline CDR1 and CDR2: MNHNS and SASEGT. The CDR3 nucleotides are TGTGCCGGCAGTCGGGACGGCCAAGAGACCCAGTACTTC. This encodes CAGSRDGQETQYF.

The rearrangement links TRBV28 to TRBJ2-1, with a weak D call TRBD2 (7 bases). This CDR3 is 17 amino acids long. The germline V gene has CDR1 MDHEN and CDR2 SYDVKM. The germline V and J ends were trimmed by 6 bases and 3 bases, with 21 bases remaining between them. The CDR3 here is CASSSQRGGGIYNEQFF. The CDR3, as DNA: TGTGCCAGCAGCTCTCAAAGGGGGGGGGGGATCTACAATGAGCAGTTCTTC.

The gene calls are TRBV27 and TRBJ2-7; 8 bases align to TRBD2. After removal of 0 bases from V and 3 bases from J, the junction contained 4 bases not matched to a gene. The CDR3 sequence is 15 residues long. Germline lookup yields CDR1 MNHEY and CDR2 SMNVEV (reference sequence). DNA for the CDR3: TGTGCCAGCAGTTTATCGTGGCTAGCGGGCTACGAGCAGTACTTC. It is translated as CASSLSWLAGYEQYF.

This clonotype was recorded at least ten times. V gene TRBV24-1 combines with J gene TRBJ1-2; D unresolved. Germline lookup yields CDR1 KGHDR and CDR2 SFDVKD. The CDR3 spans 15 residues. The V end was cut by 1 base, the J end by 4 bases, with 12 bases between. The CDR3 here is CATSDFDGGVYGYTF. The CDR3 DNA reads as TGTGCCACCAGTGATTTCGATGGCGGGGTCTATGGCTACACCTTC.

This clonotype has at least ten counts. The chain is built from TRBV29-1 and TRBJ1-2; D is unresolved. Trimming left V 7 bases short and J 5 bases short, with 11 bases between. This CDR3 has 11 amino acids. The germline V gene has CDR1 SQVTM and CDR2 ANQGSEA. In DNA, the CDR3 is TGCAGCGCCACCGACGGTTATGGCTACACCTTC. Protein product: CSATDGYGYTF.

This clonotype was detected many times. The V call is TRBV27, the J call TRBJ1-1; D perhaps matches TRBD1 (5 bases). The CDR3 length is 14 residues. Per the germline V gene, CDR1 is MNHEY and CDR2 is SMNVEV (reference sequence). V shed 0 bases and J shed 1 base, with 6 bases lying between them. The CDR3 is CASSLSGRNTEAFF. The CDR3, as DNA: TGTGCCAGCAGTTTATCGGGGCGGAACACTGAAGCTTTCTTT.

Only a few counts were recorded for this clonotype. The genes are TRBV28 and TRBJ2-7; D is possibly TRBD2 (5 bases). From germline, CDR1 is MDHEN and CDR2 SYDVKM. The CDR3 is 15 residues long. V was clipped by 6 bases and J by 2 bases, with 17 bases between them. The CDR3 region is CASSRLGAVTYEQYF. CDR3 sequence (DNA): TGTGCCAGCAGCCGTCTGGGAGCGGTAACCTACGAGCAGTACTTC.